This section outlines one TCR beta chain sequence together with its context. The antigen is not known. Profiling relied on immunoSEQ multiplex PCR, and the TCRdb table lists in-frame clones only, not all of them. The table records 2 million to 3 million clones, roughly nine tenths of them present only once. The record originates from a study of shared clonotypes between healthy human individuals. Findings of the study overall: Rarefaction revealed incomplete sorted-subset sequencing despite large depth.

In germline, CDR1 is SNHLY, CDR2 FYNNEI. The CDR3 contains 13 residues. J gave up 8 bases and V 7 bases, and 10 bases lay outside the gene matches. The J gene is TRBJ2-5, the V gene TRBV2; TRBD1 matches at 7 bases. The specimen sequenced was naive CD4+ T cells sorted from blood. Subset denoted: CD45RA+ positively selected. This sequence was found in a man younger than 35 in good health. CDR3 region: CASTGGQPRTQYF. In DNA, the CDR3 is TGTGCCAGCACTGGGGGACAGCCAAGAACCCAGTACTTC.